This T cell receptor beta chain appears in the sequencing data of a study of T cells after yellow fever vaccination. Study overall: Fractions with few cells were prepared using SMART-Seq v4 Ultra Low Input. Regarding the study as a whole: Reappearance after the booster was seen for most primary-vaccination clones, at 95% to 96% CD4 and roughly 90% CD8. Faster peaking, at day 5 versus 15, marked a secondary response that was weaker.

This clonotype was seen a handful of times. Its cognate antigen is unknown. TCRdb independently ran MiXCR on the 5' RACE reads; one entry per CDR3 protein. This sample has approximately 70,000 distinct CDR3 sequences, with over 6.5% found just once. The CDR3 extends over 17 amino acids. Germline values: CDR1 SGHNT, CDR2 YYREEE (reference sequence). V was clipped by 4 bases and J by 2 bases; unmatched bases: 9. This receptor was taken from a young man who received the YFV17D yellow fever vaccine. Material: CD8+ T cells sorted from PBMCs, obtained about 49 days after the first yellow fever vaccination. The chain recombines TRBV5-4 with TRBJ2-3; 11 positions match TRBD2. CDR3 sequence (DNA): TGTGCCAGCAGCCCTCCGGGACTAGCGGAACACACAGATACGCAGTATTTT. Its protein is CASSPPGLAEHTDTQYF.